The clone carrying this TCR beta chain has ten or more counts. The germline gives CDR1 SEHNR, CDR2 FQNEAQ (reference sequence). V lost 5 bases to trimming and J lost 5 bases; unmatched junction nucleotides: 4. This CDR3 is built from 15 residues. TCR beta CDR3 sequences were amplified from RNA transcripts. Carried out on the TCR CDR3, a first-round RT-PCR used the HTBI primer set. TCRdb processed the multiplex PCR reads anew with MiXCR; each CDR3 protein has one entry. The sample has around 350,000 distinct CDR3 sequences; 15% to 20% are singletons. The data originate from a study of T cells in Graves' hyperthyroidism and ophthalmopathy.

The chain joins TRBV7-9 to TRBJ2-5; TRBD2 agrees at 14 bases. This clonotype was obtained from a woman between 18 and 29 years old with Graves' hyperthyroidism. The sample was blood. For the CDR3, the DNA is TGTGCCAGCAGCCCTCGGACTAGCGGGGGGGAGACCCAGTACTTC. Protein sequence: CASSPRTSGGETQYF.